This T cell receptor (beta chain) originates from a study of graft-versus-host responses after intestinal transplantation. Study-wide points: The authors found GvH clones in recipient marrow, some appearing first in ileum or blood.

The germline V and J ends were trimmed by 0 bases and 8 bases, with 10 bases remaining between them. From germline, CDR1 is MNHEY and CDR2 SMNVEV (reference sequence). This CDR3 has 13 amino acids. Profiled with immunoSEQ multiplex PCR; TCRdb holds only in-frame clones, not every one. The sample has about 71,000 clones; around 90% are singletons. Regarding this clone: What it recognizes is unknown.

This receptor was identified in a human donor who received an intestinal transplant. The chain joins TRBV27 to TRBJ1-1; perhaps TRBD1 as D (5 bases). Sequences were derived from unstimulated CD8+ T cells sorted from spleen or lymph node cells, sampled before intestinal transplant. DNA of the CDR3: TGTGCCAGCAGTTTATCGATAGGGGTGGAAGCTTTCTTT. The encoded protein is CASSLSIGVEAFF.